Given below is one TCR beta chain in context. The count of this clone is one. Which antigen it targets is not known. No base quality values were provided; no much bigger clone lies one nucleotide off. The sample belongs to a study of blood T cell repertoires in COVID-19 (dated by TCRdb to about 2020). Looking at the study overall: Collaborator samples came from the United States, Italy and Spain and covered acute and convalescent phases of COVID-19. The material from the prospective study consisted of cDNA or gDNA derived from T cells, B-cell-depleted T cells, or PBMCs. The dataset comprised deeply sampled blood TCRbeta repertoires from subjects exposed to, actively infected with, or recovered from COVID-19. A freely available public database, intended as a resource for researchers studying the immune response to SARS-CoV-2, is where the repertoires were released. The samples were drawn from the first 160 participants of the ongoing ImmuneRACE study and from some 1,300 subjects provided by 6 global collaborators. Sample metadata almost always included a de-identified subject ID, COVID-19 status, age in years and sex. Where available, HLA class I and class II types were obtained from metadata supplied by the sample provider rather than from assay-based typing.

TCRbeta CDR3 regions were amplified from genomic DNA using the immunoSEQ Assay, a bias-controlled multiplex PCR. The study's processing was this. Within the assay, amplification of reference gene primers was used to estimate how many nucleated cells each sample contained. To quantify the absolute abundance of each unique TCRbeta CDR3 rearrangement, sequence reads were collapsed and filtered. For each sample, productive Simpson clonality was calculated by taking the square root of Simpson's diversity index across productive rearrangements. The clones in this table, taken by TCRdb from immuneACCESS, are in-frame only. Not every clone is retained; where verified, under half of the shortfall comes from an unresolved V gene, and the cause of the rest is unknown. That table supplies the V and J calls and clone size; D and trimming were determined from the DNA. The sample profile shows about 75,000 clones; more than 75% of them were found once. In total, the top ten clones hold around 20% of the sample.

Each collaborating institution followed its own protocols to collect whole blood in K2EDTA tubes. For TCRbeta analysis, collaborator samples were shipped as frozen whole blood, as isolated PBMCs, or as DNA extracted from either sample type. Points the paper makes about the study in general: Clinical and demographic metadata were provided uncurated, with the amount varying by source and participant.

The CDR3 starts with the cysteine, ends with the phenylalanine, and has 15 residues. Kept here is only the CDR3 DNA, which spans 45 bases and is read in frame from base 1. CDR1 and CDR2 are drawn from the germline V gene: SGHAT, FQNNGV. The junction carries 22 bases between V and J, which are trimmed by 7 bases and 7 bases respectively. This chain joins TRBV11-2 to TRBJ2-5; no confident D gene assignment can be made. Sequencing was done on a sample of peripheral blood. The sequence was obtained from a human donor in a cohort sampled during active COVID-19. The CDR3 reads CASTDPGGLSGTQYF. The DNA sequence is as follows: TGTGCCAGCACCGACCCCGGCGGATTGTCGGGGACCCAGTACTTC.